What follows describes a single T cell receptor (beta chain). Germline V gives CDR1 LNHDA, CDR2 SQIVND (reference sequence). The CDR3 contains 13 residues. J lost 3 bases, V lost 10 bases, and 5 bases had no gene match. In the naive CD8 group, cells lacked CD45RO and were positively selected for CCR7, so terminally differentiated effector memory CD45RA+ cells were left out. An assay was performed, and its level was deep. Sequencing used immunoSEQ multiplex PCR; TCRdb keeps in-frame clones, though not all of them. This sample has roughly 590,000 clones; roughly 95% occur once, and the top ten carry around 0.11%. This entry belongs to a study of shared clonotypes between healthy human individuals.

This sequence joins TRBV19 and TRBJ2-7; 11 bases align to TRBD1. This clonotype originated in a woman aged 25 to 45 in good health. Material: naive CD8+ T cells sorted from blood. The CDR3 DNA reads TGTGCCACTGCCGGGACAGGGGGCTACGAGCAGTACTTC. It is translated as CATAGTGGYEQYF.